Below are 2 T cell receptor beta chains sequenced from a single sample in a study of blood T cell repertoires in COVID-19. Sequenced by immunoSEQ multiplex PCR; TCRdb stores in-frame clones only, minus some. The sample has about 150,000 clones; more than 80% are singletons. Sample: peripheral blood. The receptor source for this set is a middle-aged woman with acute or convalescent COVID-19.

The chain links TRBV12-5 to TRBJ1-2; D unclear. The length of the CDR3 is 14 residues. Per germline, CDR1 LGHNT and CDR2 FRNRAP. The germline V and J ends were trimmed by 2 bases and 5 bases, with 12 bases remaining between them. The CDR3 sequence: CASGLSGRAYGYTF. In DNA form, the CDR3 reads TGTGCTAGTGGTTTGTCGGGGAGGGCATATGGCTACACCTTC.

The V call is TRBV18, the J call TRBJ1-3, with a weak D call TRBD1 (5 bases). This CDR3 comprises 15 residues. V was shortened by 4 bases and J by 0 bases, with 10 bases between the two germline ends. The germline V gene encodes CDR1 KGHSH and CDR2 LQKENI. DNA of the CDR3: TGTGCCAGCTCACGACAGTCCCTCTCTGGAAACACCATATATTTT. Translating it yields CASSRQSLSGNTIYF.